Listed here are 20 T cell receptor beta chains from one sample, sequenced in a study of human T cells and chemical hapten exposure. TCRdb re-called the RACE reads through MiXCR, storing one row per CDR3 protein. The sample has about 64,000 distinct CDR3 sequences; more than 9.5% are singletons. Time point given: patch test 3, about 24 weeks after DPC sensitization. Specified treatment: therapeutic diphenylcyclopropenone sensitization with weekly scalp DPC. Sequenced here: whole blood, sampled in connection with sensitization to the hapten diphenylcyclopropenone (DPC). All receptors come from a woman aged 25 to 39 with alopecia areata. Some clones in this sample may be carry-over from other donors' samples.

In its sample, this clonotype was seen many times. This rearrangement joins TRBV6-2 or TRBV6-3 to TRBJ1-1; 11 bases match TRBD1. This CDR3 has 16 amino acids. With V trimmed by 6 bases and J by 0 bases, 6 bases remained unmatched. Germline CDR1 reads MNHEY; CDR2 reads SVGEGT. The chain's CDR3 is CASSRGQGGLNTEAFF. DNA for the CDR3: TGTGCCAGCAGCCGGGGACAGGGGGGCCTGAACACTGAAGCTTTCTTT.

This clonotype occurred a few times. The chain couples TRBV28 to TRBJ1-2; D perhaps matches TRBD1 (6 bases). The ends were cut back, 7 bases at V and 3 bases at J, with 15 bases in the middle. The CDR3 has 14 residues. Germline values: CDR1 MDHEN, CDR2 SYDVKM. Here the CDR3 DNA reads TGTGCCAGCAAGTTGCAGGGGCTCCACTATGGCTACACCTTC. It translates to CASKLQGLHYGYTF.

This clonotype has just a few counts. The gene calls are TRBV29-1 and TRBJ2-7; TRBD1 aligns across 10 bases. V trimming: 1 base; J trimming: 3 bases; junction bases outside the gene matches: 3. CDR1 and CDR2 from the germline V gene are SQVTM and ANQGSEA. The CDR3 consists of 14 residues. CDR3 nucleotides: TGCAGCGTTGAAGGACAGGGGGCAGGCTACGAGCAGTACTTC. This sequence encodes CSVEGQGAGYEQYF.

This rearrangement joins TRBV12-3 or TRBV12-4 to TRBJ2-3; D unresolved. CDR3 length equals 13 residues. V lost 7 bases, J lost 1 base, and 9 bases lay in between. The CDR3 is CASTPRRTDTQYF. CDR3 nucleotide sequence: TGTGCCAGCACCCCCCGCCGCACAGATACGCAGTATTTT.

This chain connects TRBV28 to TRBJ2-7; no clear D. The germline V gene has CDR1 MDHEN and CDR2 SYDVKM. The V end lost 2 bases, the J end lost 5 bases, and 7 bases lay between the germline ends. The CDR3 runs 12 residues. CDR3 sequence reads: CASSLGKHEQYF. In DNA, the CDR3 is TGTGCCAGCAGTTTAGGGAAGCACGAGCAGTACTTC.

This chain joins TRBV7-9 and TRBJ1-1; 8 nucleotides line up with TRBD1. V dropped 3 bases and J dropped 2; count of bases not matched to a gene: 11. CDR3 length equals 17 residues. The germline CDR1 and CDR2 sequences are SEHNR and FQNEAQ (reference sequence). Here the CDR3 reads CASSLPPGQGSNTEAFF. DNA of the CDR3: TGTGCCAGCAGCTTGCCCCCCGGACAGGGAAGCAACACTGAAGCTTTCTTT.

Ten or more counts support this clonotype. J is TRBJ1-1 and V is TRBV11-2, with 7 bases identical to TRBD1. The CDR3 contains 14 residues. Germline loops: CDR1 SGHAT, CDR2 FQNNGV. After removal of 5 bases from V and 6 bases from J, the junction contained 9 bases not matched to a gene. The CDR3, as DNA: TGTGCCAGCAGCAGAGACAGGGTGAGGCCTGAAGCTTTCTTT. This translates into CASSRDRVRPEAFF.

The chain carries TRBV10-3 and TRBJ2-3; D remains ambiguous. Germline CDR1 reads ENHRY; CDR2 reads SYGVKD. This CDR3 has 13 residues. Trimming took 3 bases from V and 2 from J, leaving 6 bases between them. The CDR3 region is CAISEQITDTQYF. The CDR3 DNA follows: TGTGCCATCAGTGAACAGATCACAGATACGCAGTATTTT.

This clonotype was recorded many times. This rearrangement joins TRBV7-2 to TRBJ2-3; D remains ambiguous. The CDR3 has 15 amino acids. The V and J ends lost 8 bases and 4 bases respectively, with 19 bases between them. The germline gives CDR1 SGHTA, CDR2 FQGNSA. The CDR3 protein is CASGPLELLADTQYF. As DNA, the CDR3 is TGTGCCAGCGGGCCCCTGGAGCTCCTCGCAGATACGCAGTATTTT.

This clonotype was seen more than once but under ten times. This sequence joins TRBV7-9 and TRBJ1-1; D remains unclear. The CDR3 sequence is 13 residues long. V dropped 2 bases and J dropped 0 bases, with 4 bases sitting between them. CDR1 and CDR2 (germline): SEHNR, FQNEAQ (reference sequence). CDR3 coding DNA: TGTGCCAGCAGCTTATTTATGAACACTGAAGCTTTCTTT. Protein product: CASSLFMNTEAFF.

The chain couples TRBV7-2 to TRBJ2-5; D is undetermined. Germline CDR1 reads SGHTA; CDR2 reads FQGNSA. V lost 5 bases to trimming and J lost 1 base, with 5 bases between them. The CDR3 extends over 12 amino acids. CDR3 sequence reads: CASSRVQETQYF. The CDR3 coding sequence is TGTGCCAGCAGCAGAGTCCAAGAGACCCAGTACTTC.

This clonotype showed up just a few times. CDR3 in amino acids: CASTPVGDQPQHF. DNA for the CDR3: TGTGCCAGCACCCCCGTGGGGGATCAGCCCCAGCATTTT. The V gene is TRBV12-3 or TRBV12-4, the J gene TRBJ1-5; D might be TRBD1 (5 bases). V lost 7 bases to trimming and J lost 5 bases, with 12 bases between them. The CDR3 sequence is 13 residues long.

There are a few counts of this clonotype. V gene TRBV6-5 combines with J gene TRBJ1-1, with D possibly being TRBD1 (5 bases). The CDR3 is 15 residues long. The V end was cut by 2 bases, the J end by 4 bases, with 14 bases between. Germline values: CDR1 MNHEY, CDR2 SVGAGI. The DNA for the CDR3 is TGTGCCAGCAGTTACGGGGGGGGGAGTCGCACTGAAGCTTTCTTT. Residues: CASSYGGGSRTEAFF.

This clonotype was seen repeatedly, ten times or more. The chain couples TRBV6-9 to TRBJ2-3, with D hard to call. V shed 6 bases and J shed 1 base, with 17 bases lying between them. The CDR3 loop spans 16 amino acids. Germline V gene lookup returns CDR1 MNHGY and CDR2 SVAAGI. The CDR3, as DNA: TGTGCCAGCAGCCCCCCCTGGCTTCCGGGCACAGATACGCAGTATTTT. This codes for CASSPPWLPGTDTQYF.

This clonotype was seen more than once but under ten times. The rearrangement uses TRBV27 and TRBJ2-6; D unresolved. The CDR3 runs to 17 residues. Germline CDR1 is MNHEY and CDR2 is SMNVEV (reference sequence). V shed 3 bases and J shed 0 bases, with 12 bases lying between them. The CDR3: CASSLEPPFSGANVLTF. Here the CDR3 DNA reads TGTGCCAGCAGTTTGGAACCGCCCTTCTCTGGGGCCAACGTCCTGACTTTC.

This CDR3 is CASSSRTSPNTGELFF. CDR3 nucleotides: TGTGCCAGCAGCTCCCGGACTAGTCCTAACACCGGGGAGCTGTTTTTT. V gene TRBV7-2 combines with J gene TRBJ2-2; 7 bases agree with TRBD2. The V gene's germline CDR1 is SGHTA and CDR2 FQGNSA. The V gene end was trimmed by 4 bases and the J gene end by 2 bases; junction bases not matched to a gene: 7. The CDR3 covers 16 residues. Using reference TRBV7-2 and TRBJ2-2 for the parts outside the CDR3, the full variable domain is GAGVSQSPSNKVTEKGKDVELRCDPISGHTALYWYRQSLGQGLEFLIYFQGNSAPDKSGLPSDRFSAERTGGSVSTLTIQRTQQEDSAVYLCASSSRTSPNTGELFFGEGSRLTVL.

This clonotype occurred a few times. This chain connects TRBV21-1 to TRBJ1-1; the D segment call TRBD1 is taken from the table without a DNA check. TRBV21-1 corresponds to a pseudogene. There are 14 residues in the CDR3. The CDR3 region is CASSKERQGALAFF. The CDR3 DNA is TGTGCCAGCAGCAAAGAGCGGCAGGGGGCACTGGCTTTCTTT.

This clonotype was detected ten times or more. This chain connects TRBV6-5 to TRBJ1-2, with D tentatively TRBD1 (6 bases). The germline V and J ends were trimmed by 10 bases and 3 bases, with 12 bases remaining between them. Germline V CDR1 and CDR2: MNHEY, SVGAGI. CDR3 length: 12 amino acids. This CDR3 is CATYRDDYGYTF. CDR3 bases: TGTGCCACCTACAGGGACGACTATGGCTACACCTTC.

This clonotype was detected a few times. The chain uses TRBV7-8 and TRBJ2-5; 12 positions agree with TRBD2. Trimming at V came to 3 bases and at J to 2 bases, leaving 1 base not matched to a gene. CDR1 is SGHVS, CDR2 FQNEAQ, per germline. This CDR3 region has 15 residues. The CDR3 coding sequence is TGTGCCAGCAGCTTGACTAGCGGGAGACAAGAGACCCAGTACTTC. It is translated as CASSLTSGRQETQYF.

The chain has TRBV4-3 and TRBJ1-6; D unresolved. Trimming cost V 2 bases and J 9 bases, with 14 bases left between them. CDR1 is LGHNA and CDR2 is YSLEER in the germline V gene. This CDR3 comprises 15 residues. CDR3 sequence: CASSQIGGDSSPLHF. DNA of the CDR3: TGCGCCAGCAGCCAAATTGGCGGAGACTCTTCACCCCTCCACTTT.